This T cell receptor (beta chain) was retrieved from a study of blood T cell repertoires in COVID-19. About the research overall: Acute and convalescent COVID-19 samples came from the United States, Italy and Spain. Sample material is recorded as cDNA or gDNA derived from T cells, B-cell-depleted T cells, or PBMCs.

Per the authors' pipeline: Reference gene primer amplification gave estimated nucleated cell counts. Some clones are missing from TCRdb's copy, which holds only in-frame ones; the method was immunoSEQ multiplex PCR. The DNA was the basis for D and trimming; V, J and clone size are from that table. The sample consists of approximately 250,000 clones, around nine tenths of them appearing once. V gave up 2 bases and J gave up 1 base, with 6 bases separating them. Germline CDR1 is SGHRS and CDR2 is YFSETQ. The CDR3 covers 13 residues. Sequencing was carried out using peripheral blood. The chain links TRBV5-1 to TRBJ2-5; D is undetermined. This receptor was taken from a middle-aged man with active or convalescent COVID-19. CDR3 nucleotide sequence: TGCGCCAGCAGCTTCGGTAGCCAAGAGACCCAGTACTTC. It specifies CASSFGSQETQYF. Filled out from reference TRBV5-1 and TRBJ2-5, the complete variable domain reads KAGVTQTPRYLIKTRGQQVTLSCSPISGHRSVSWYQQTPGQGLQFLFEYFSETQRNKGNFPGRFSGRQFSNSRSEMNVSTLELGDSALYLCASSFGSQETQYFGPGTRLLVL.